The T cell receptor (beta chain) under discussion was sequenced for a study of cytotoxic CD8 clonotypes in ibrutinib-treated CLL. Study context: Samples averaged approximately 250,000 productive templates and around 91,000 productive rearrangements.

The CDR3 covers 15 residues. Germline V CDR1 and CDR2: PRHDT, FYEKMQ (reference sequence). V was clipped by 1 base and J by 1 base, with 9 bases between them. Assay: immunoSEQ multiplex PCR; the TCRdb copy retains only in-frame clones and omits some. The sample carries nearly 300,000 clones, around 76% recorded once. This sequence joins TRBV13 and TRBJ2-3, with D perhaps matching TRBD2 (6 bases). The source of this sequence is a human donor with chronic lymphocytic leukemia. Here the sequenced sample was PBMCs, taken at disease progression, from a patient treated with ibrutinib. CDR3 in DNA: TGTGCCAGCAGCTTAGAGGCTAGCGGCACAGATACGCAGTATTTT. Protein sequence: CASSLEASGTDTQYF.